Here is one T cell receptor beta chain with its context. Germline V gene sequence: CDR1 LNHNV, CDR2 YYDKDF (reference sequence). The CDR3 is made up of 17 amino acids. Trimming at V came to 1 base and at J to 3 bases, leaving 9 bases not matched to a gene. The data were obtained in a study of blood T cell repertoires in COVID-19. Study-wide background: Sites in the United States, Italy and Spain provided acute and convalescent COVID-19 samples.

Clones were sequenced by immunoSEQ multiplex PCR, and TCRdb holds only the in-frame ones, with some missing. The top ten clones hold approximately 10% of a sample with about 210,000 clones, 80% to 90% of them seen once. The chain employs TRBV15 and TRBJ2-7; TRBD2 matches 10 bases. Sequencing was done on a sample of peripheral blood. The clonotype originates from a man in his forties or fifties with active or convalescent COVID-19. The CDR3 nucleotides are TGTGCCACCAGCAGAGGCCCAGGACTAGCGGCGGTCTACGAGCAGTACGTC. It translates to CATSRGPGLAAVYEQYV.